The TCR beta chain described here comes from a study of blood T cell repertoires in COVID-19 (dated by TCRdb to the early 2020s). In the study overall: Collaborator samples came from the United States, Italy and Spain and covered acute and convalescent phases of COVID-19. The material from the prospective study consisted of cDNA or gDNA derived from T cells, B-cell-depleted T cells, or PBMCs. The repertoires were made available in a free public database intended to serve as a resource for research on the immune response to SARS-CoV-2. The dataset comprised deeply sampled blood TCRbeta repertoires from subjects exposed to, actively infected with, or recovered from COVID-19. A de-identified subject ID, COVID-19 status, age in years and sex were almost always included in the sample metadata. Samples were obtained from the ongoing ImmuneRACE study (first 160 participants) and from 950 to 1,500 subjects provided by 6 global collaborators. Where available, HLA class I and class II types were obtained from metadata supplied by the sample provider rather than from assay-based typing. Overall study results and their limits: How much clinical and demographic metadata was included differed by source and by participant, and the metadata was provided uncurated.

The germline V gene (reference sequence) specifies SEHNR as CDR1 and FQNEAQ as CDR2. The CDR3, from cysteine to phenylalanine, totals 14 residues. Kept here is only the CDR3 DNA, which spans 42 bases and is read in frame from base 1. Trimming takes 5 bases from V and 0 bases from J, and the germline ends sit 8 bases apart. To note about this clone: It lacks a known antigen. Base-call qualities are not available, and no considerably larger clone is one nucleotide away.

Whole blood was collected in K2EDTA tubes by collaborating institutions according to the institutions' own protocols. For TCRbeta analysis, collaborators shipped samples as frozen whole blood, isolated PBMCs, or DNA extracted from either of those sample types. TCRbeta CDR3 regions were amplified from genomic DNA using the immunoSEQ Assay, a bias-controlled multiplex PCR. The original pipeline was this. Within the assay, amplification of reference gene primers was used to estimate how many nucleated cells each sample contained. To quantify the absolute abundance of each unique TCRbeta CDR3 rearrangement, sequence reads were collapsed and filtered. For each sample, productive Simpson clonality was calculated as the square root of Simpson's diversity index over productive rearrangements. This immuneACCESS table, as held by TCRdb, lists in-frame sequences with V and J called but not all clones. Of the missing ones, under half trace to an unresolved V gene in checked studies; the others have no known cause. V and J calls and clone size are as listed in that table; D and trimming were resolved from the DNA. Across this sample there are about 210,000 clones, with around 80% seen only once. 8.2% of the sample is in the top ten clones.

The sequence derives from a woman aged 50 to 60 with acute or convalescent COVID-19. This chain joins TRBV7-9 to TRBJ2-1; no D segment can be confidently identified. Input material: peripheral blood. The CDR3 in this case is CASSGQVSYNEQFF. The nucleotide sequence is TGTGCCAGCAGCGGGCAAGTCTCCTACAATGAGCAGTTCTTC.